Below, 12 T cell receptor beta chains from the same sample are listed, as sequenced in a study of regulatory T cells in long-lasting Graves disease (dated by TCRdb to the early 2020s). The sample's time point, from its label and the paper: persistent/refractory GD, antithyroid drugs over 5 years with positive TRAb. For both TCR sequencing and RNA sequencing, RNA was extracted from PBMCs using TRIzol. Receptor libraries were prepared by multiplex PCR. The data were produced on an Illumina HiSeq 4000. TCR beta libraries were built with iRepertoire HTBI primers and Arm-PCR amplification of CDR3 regions. TCRdb reworked the public reads: Q25 trimming with fastp, MiXCR clone assembly, productive beta chains retained. Identical CDR3 protein sequences are pooled into one entry, listed with their most common genes and DNA. The sample contains about 300,000 distinct CDR3 sequences, 22% of them found a single time. In total, the top ten clones hold about 56% of the sample.

The input for sequencing was peripheral blood mononuclear cells (PBMCs), taken when the disease was refractory, from a patient treated with antithyroid drugs. The receptors here all came from a female donor with Graves disease.

This clonotype was found many times. V is TRBV7-8 and J is TRBJ1-5, with a tentative D call TRBD1 (5 bases). The germline gives CDR1 SGHVS, CDR2 FQNEAQ. V shed 1 base and J shed 0 bases, with 10 bases lying between them. This CDR3 is 16 amino acids long. The CDR3, as DNA: TGTGCCAGCAGCTTAGACGGGGGATATAGCAATCAGCCCCAGCATTTT. Its translation is CASSLDGGYSNQPQHF.

The chain uses TRBV11-3 and TRBJ2-7; D not certain. CDR1 is SGHNT, CDR2 YENEEA, per germline. V was cut by 0 bases and J by 6 bases, with 12 bases left in between. The CDR3 covers 14 residues. The CDR3 is CASSLDQVSFEQYF. The CDR3 nucleotides are TGTGCCAGCAGCTTAGACCAAGTGTCTTTCGAGCAGTACTTC. Supplemented by reference TRBV11-3 and TRBJ2-7, the full variable domain reads EAGVVQSPRYKIIEKKQPVAFWCNPISGHNTLYWYLQNLGQGPELLIRYENEEAVDDSQLPKDRFSAERLKGVDSTLKIQPAELGDSAVYLCASSLDQVSFEQYFGPGTRLTVT.

The rearrangement uses TRBV9 and TRBJ2-5, with TRBD1 identical over 10 bases. The CDR3 totals 17 residues. Losses at the gene ends were 9 bases for V and 5 bases for J; bases not matched to a gene: 19. Germline values: CDR1 SGDLS, CDR2 YYNGEE. In DNA form, the CDR3 reads TGTGCCACCAGTGATTTGCGGGACAGGGGAGCGGGGGAGACCCAGTACTTC. It codes for CATSDLRDRGAGETQYF.

This clonotype was seen ten or more times. The chain has TRBV20-1 and TRBJ1-1; D gene ambiguous. With 6 bases removed from V and 3 bases from J, the gap between germline ends came to 17 bases. The germline V gene has CDR1 DFQATT and CDR2 SNEGSKA (reference sequence). The CDR3 has 14 amino acids. The CDR3 DNA sequence: TGCAGTGCCCCCAACGCGGATACGCACACTGAAGCTTTCTTT. Protein: CSAPNADTHTEAFF.

This chain connects TRBV7-6 to TRBJ1-3; weak D call: TRBD1 (5 bases). Per the germline V gene, CDR1 is SGHVS and CDR2 is FNYEAQ. The CDR3 loop spans 16 amino acids. Trimming took 5 bases from V and 3 from J, leaving 17 bases between them. The CDR3 DNA reads TGTGCCAGCAGCCTCGGGGGATCGTTAAGTGGAAACACCATATATTTT. As protein: CASSLGGSLSGNTIYF.

In this sample, this clonotype turned up many times. The rearrangement links TRBV27 to TRBJ2-7; TRBD2 is a possible D gene (6 bases). V was cut by 4 bases and J by 1 base, with 8 bases left in between. This CDR3 contains 13 residues. Germline V CDR1 and CDR2: MNHEY, SMNVEV (reference sequence). CDR3 sequence: CASSSSGSYEQYF. CDR3 DNA: TGTGCCAGCAGTTCCAGCGGGTCCTACGAGCAGTACTTC.

This clonotype was seen a handful of times. This rearrangement joins TRBV30 to TRBJ2-7; D call uncertain. V was clipped by 3 bases and J by 3 bases, with 15 bases between them. CDR3 length: 14 residues. Germline values: CDR1 GTSNPN, CDR2 SVGIG (reference sequence). The CDR3 reads CAWSASSLGYEQYF. The CDR3 nucleotides read TGTGCCTGGAGCGCCTCATCGCTAGGCTACGAGCAGTACTTC. Variable domain in full (rest from reference TRBV30 and TRBJ2-7): SQTIHQWPATLVQPVGSPLSLECTVEGTSNPNLYWYRQAAGRGLQLLFYSVGIGQISSEVPQNLSASRPQDRQFILSSKKLLLSDSGFYLCAWSASSLGYEQYFGPGTRLTVT.

This clonotype was counted between two and nine times. The V gene is TRBV5-1, the J gene TRBJ2-7; D is perhaps TRBD1 (6 bases). CDR3 length equals 15 residues. Germline V gene data show CDR1 as SGHRS and CDR2 as YFSETQ. V was trimmed by 0 bases and J by 0 bases, leaving 10 bases between them. The CDR3 bases are TGCGCCAGCAGCTTGGACAGGGTCCCCTCCTACGAGCAGTACTTC. Its translation: CASSLDRVPSYEQYF.

In its sample, this clonotype was seen a few times. The chain joins TRBV4-3 to TRBJ2-7, with D unclear. This CDR3 has 13 residues. Trimming left V 1 base short and J 9 bases short, with 13 bases between. Germline assignment: CDR1 LGHNA and CDR2 YSLEER. The CDR3 DNA reads TGCGCCAGCAGCCAAGGCCGGCAGGCTGTGCAGTACTTC. Translated: CASSQGRQAVQYF.

At least ten counts were recorded for this clonotype. The V gene is TRBV11-1, the J gene TRBJ1-1, with TRBD1 matching over 8 bases. CDR3 length: 14 residues. Germline-derived CDR1 and CDR2 are SGHAT and FQDESV (reference sequence). The junction had 3 bases not matched to a gene; V was cut back by 5 bases and J by 1 base. The CDR3 is CASSRDRSNTEAFF. CDR3 sequence (DNA): TGTGCCAGCAGCAGGGACAGGTCGAACACTGAAGCTTTCTTT. Based on the CDR3 plus reference TRBV11-1 and TRBJ1-1, the full variable domain is EAEVAQSPRYKITEKSQAVAFWCDPISGHATLYWYRQILGQGPELLVQFQDESVVDDSQLPKDRFSAERLKGVDSTLKIQPAELGDSAMYLCASSRDRSNTEAFFGQGTRLTVV.

Many counts were recorded for this clonotype. This chain links TRBV12-3 or TRBV12-4 with TRBJ1-6; D is uncertain. V dropped 2 bases and J dropped 10 bases, with 9 bases sitting between them. The CDR3 sequence is 13 residues long. The CDR3 region has the DNA TGTGCCAGCAGTTTATACGTAAACTCACCCCTCCACTTT. It specifies CASSLYVNSPLHF.

This clonotype has a count of ten or more. The V gene is TRBV5-1, the J gene TRBJ2-7, with a weak D call TRBD2 (5 bases). CDR1 is SGHRS and CDR2 is YFSETQ in the germline V gene. There are 16 residues in the CDR3. V was trimmed by 1 base and J by 6 bases, leaving 20 bases between them. Written as DNA, the CDR3 is TGCGCCAGCAGCTTGACCGGCGGCGAGGGTATGGGCGAGCAGTACTTC. Protein product: CASSLTGGEGMGEQYF.